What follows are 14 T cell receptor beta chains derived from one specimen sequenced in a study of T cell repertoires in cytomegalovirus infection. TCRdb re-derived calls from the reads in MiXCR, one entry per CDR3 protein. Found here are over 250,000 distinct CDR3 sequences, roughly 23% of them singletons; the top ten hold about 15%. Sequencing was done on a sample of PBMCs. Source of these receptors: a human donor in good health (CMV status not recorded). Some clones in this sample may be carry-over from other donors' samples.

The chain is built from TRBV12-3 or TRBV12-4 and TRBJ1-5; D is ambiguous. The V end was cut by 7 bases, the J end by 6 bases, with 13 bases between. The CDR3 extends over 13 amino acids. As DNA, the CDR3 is TGTGCCAGCACCCAGAGCGAGGGTCAGCCCCAGCATTTT. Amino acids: CASTQSEGQPQHF.

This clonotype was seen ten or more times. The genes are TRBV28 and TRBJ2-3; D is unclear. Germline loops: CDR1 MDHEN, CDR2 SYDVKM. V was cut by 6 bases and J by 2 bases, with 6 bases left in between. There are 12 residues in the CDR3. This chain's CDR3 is CASSSPTDTQYF. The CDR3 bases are TGTGCCAGCAGCAGCCCCACAGATACGCAGTATTTT.

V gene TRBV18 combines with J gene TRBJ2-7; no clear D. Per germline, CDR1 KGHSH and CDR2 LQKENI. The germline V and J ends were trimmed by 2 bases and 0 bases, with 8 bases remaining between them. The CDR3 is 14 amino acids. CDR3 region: CASSPLGSSYEQYF. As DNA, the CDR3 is TGTGCCAGCTCACCATTGGGTTCCTCCTACGAGCAGTACTTC.

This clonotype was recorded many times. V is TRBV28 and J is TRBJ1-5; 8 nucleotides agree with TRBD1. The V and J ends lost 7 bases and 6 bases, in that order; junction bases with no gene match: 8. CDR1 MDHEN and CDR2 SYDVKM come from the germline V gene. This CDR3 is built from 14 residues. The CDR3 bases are TGTGCCAGCAAAGCAGGGGGCGACGTTCAGCCCCAGCATTTT. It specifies CASKAGGDVQPQHF.

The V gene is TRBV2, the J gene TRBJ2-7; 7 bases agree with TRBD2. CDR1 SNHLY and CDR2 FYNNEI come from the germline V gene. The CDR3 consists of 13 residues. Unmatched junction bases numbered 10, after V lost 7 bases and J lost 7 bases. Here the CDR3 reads CASIRAGPGEQYF. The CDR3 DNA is TGTGCCAGCATTAGAGCGGGGCCCGGAGAGCAGTACTTC.

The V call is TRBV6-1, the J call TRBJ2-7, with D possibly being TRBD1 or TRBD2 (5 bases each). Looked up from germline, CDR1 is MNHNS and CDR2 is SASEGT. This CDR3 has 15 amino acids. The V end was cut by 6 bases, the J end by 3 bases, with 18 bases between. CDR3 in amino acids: CASRATGTPGYEQYF. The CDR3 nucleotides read TGTGCCAGCAGGGCTACCGGGACCCCGGGCTACGAGCAGTACTTC.

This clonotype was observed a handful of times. In DNA form, the CDR3 reads TGTGCCAGCAGCCGACGACAGGGCACCACTGAAGCTTTCTTT. Protein: CASSRRQGTTEAFF. The genes are TRBV11-3 and TRBJ1-1, with 7 bases matching TRBD1. Trimming took 5 bases from V and 4 from J; bases not matched to a gene: 7. CDR1 and CDR2 from the germline V gene are SGHNT and YENEEA. The CDR3 length is 14 residues.

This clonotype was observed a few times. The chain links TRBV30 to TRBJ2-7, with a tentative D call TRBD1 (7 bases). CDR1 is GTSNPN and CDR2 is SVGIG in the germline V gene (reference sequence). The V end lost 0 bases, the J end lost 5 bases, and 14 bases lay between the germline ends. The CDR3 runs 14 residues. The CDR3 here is CAWSVEGAKNEQYF. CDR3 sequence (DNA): TGTGCCTGGAGTGTGGAGGGGGCAAAAAACGAGCAGTACTTC.

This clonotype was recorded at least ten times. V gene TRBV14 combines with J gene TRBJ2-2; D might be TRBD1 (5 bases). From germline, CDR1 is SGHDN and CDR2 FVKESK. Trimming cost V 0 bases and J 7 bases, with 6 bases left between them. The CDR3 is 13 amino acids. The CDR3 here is CASSQDRGGELFF. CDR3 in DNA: TGTGCCAGCAGCCAAGATAGGGGCGGGGAGCTGTTTTTT.

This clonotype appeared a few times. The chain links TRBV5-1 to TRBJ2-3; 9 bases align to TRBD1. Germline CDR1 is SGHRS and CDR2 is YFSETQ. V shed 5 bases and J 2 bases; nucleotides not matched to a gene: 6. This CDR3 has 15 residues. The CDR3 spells CASRLGQGFTDTQYF. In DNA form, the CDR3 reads TGCGCCAGCAGACTTGGACAGGGGTTCACAGATACGCAGTATTTT.

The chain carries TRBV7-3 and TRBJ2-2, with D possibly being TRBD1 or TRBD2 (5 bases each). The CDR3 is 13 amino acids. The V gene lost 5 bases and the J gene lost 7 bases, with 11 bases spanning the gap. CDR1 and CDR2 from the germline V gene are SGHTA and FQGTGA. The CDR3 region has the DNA TGTGCCAGCAGCGCCGAGGGGCTCGGGGAGCTGTTTTTT. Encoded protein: CASSAEGLGELFF.

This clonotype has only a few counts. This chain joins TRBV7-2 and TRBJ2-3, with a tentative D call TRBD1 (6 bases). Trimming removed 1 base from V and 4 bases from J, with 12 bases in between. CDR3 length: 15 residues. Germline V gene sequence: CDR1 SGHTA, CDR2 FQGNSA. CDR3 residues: CASSLGSPGADTQYF. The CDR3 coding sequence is TGTGCCAGCAGCTTAGGGTCCCCAGGGGCAGATACGCAGTATTTT.

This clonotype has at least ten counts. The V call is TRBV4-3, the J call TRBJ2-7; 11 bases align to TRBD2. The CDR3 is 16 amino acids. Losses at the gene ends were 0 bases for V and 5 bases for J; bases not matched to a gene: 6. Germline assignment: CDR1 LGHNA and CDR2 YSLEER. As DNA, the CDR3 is TGCGCCAGCAGCCAAGATTTCCTAGCGGGAGGTAACGAGCAGTACTTC. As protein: CASSQDFLAGGNEQYF.

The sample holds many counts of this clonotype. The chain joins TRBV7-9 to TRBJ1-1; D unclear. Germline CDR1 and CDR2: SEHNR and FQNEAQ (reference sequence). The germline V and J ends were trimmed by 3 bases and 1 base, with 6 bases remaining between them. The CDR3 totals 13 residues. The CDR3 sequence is CASSFVENTEAFF. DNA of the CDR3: TGTGCCAGCAGCTTTGTGGAGAACACTGAAGCTTTCTTT.